The clone carrying this TCR beta chain was recorded at least ten times. Antigen: not known. The germline CDR1 and CDR2 sequences are MNHEY and SVGAGI. The CDR3 is made up of 15 amino acids. V was clipped by 1 base and J by 7 bases, with 14 bases between them. Donors uniformly comprised healthy Caucasians. The data stem from a study of identical twins. Whole-study findings and limits: With beta out-of-frame sequences, excess sharing by twins was weaker.

After template switching added a universal primer site, the resulting cDNA carried unique molecular identifiers. MiXCR was run by TCRdb on the 5' RACE reads, yielding one entry per CDR3 protein. The sample has some 240,000 distinct CDR3 sequences, around 8% seen once. These sequences were also reported in another study, on yellow fever vaccine responses in identical twins.

The clonotype originates from a woman under 30 in good health. This sequence joins TRBV6-5 and TRBJ2-1, with D tentatively TRBD2 (5 bases). Sequenced: CD8+ T cells sorted from blood. CDR3 nucleotide sequence: TGTGCCAGCAGTTACTACGAGGGAGAGATAAATGAGCAGTTCTTC. Translated: CASSYYEGEINEQFF.